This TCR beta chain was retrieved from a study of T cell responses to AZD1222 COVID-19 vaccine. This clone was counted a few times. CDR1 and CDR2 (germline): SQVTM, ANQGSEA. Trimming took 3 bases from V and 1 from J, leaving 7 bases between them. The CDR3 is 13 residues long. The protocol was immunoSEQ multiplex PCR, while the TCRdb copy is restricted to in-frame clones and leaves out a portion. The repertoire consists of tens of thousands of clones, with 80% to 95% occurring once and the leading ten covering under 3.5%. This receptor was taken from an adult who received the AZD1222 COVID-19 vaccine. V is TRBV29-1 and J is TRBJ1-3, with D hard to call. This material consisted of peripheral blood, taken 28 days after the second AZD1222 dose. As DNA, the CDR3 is TGCAGCGTTGAGTTGGGTTCTGGAAACACCATATATTTT. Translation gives CSVELGSGNTIYF.